These 23 T cell receptor beta chains were sequenced from one sample in a study of cytomegalovirus exposure and HLA in healthy donors (dated by TCRdb to 2016 to 2017). Libraries were constructed by the immunoSEQ multiplex PCR assay. The multiplex PCR relied on a mix of 60 forward primers for TCR Vbeta segments and 13 reverse primers for TCR Jbeta segments. TCRdb's version of the immuneACCESS table is confined to in-frame rearrangements and falls short of the full clone set. An unresolved V gene accounts for under half of the shortfall where checked; the remainder is of unknown origin. Within this sample are 140,000 to 150,000 clones, with 73% of them counted one time only. Of the sample, around 1.6% is held by the ten largest clones. The sequencing input was PBMCs. The origin of the receptors is a woman between 18 and 29 years old in good health and CMV-seronegative.

The genes are TRBV5-4 and TRBJ1-1; no firm D call. The CDR3 is made up of 12 amino acids. Trimming removed 3 bases at V and 3 bases at J, with 6 bases between. Germline V gives CDR1 SGHNT, CDR2 YYREEE (reference sequence). The CDR3 bases are TGTGCCAGCAGCTCTCTAGACACTGAAGCTTTCTTT. This sequence encodes CASSSLDTEAFF.

V is TRBV4-1 and J is TRBJ1-5, with D possibly matching TRBD1 (5 bases). CDR3 size: 15 residues. Germline CDR1 reads MGHRA; CDR2 reads YSYEKL. Trimming pared 1 base from V and 4 bases from J, leaving 11 bases between. The CDR3 sequence is CASSQVVSGNQPQHF. The CDR3 DNA reads TGCGCCAGCAGCCAAGTTGTGTCAGGGAATCAGCCCCAGCATTTT.

The genes are TRBV4-1 and TRBJ2-3, with a tentative D call TRBD1 (6 bases). The CDR3 consists of 14 residues. The V end lost 10 bases, the J end lost 0 bases, and 14 bases lay between the germline ends. Germline CDR1 and CDR2: MGHRA and YSYEKL. CDR3 region: CATRTVPSTDTQYF. CDR3 DNA: TGCGCCACCCGGACAGTCCCGAGCACAGATACGCAGTATTTT.

This clone was counted once. CDR3 sequence (DNA): TGTGCCAGCAGCGAGGGACAGTATAATGAAAAACTGTTTTTT. It specifies CASSEGQYNEKLFF. The chain joins TRBV5-4 to TRBJ1-4, with 7 bases that match TRBD1. From germline, CDR1 is SGHNT and CDR2 YYREEE (reference sequence). V lost 4 bases, J lost 4 bases, and 4 bases stayed unmatched. The CDR3 totals 14 residues.

This chain connects TRBV7-2 to TRBJ2-1, with 10 bases that match TRBD2. The CDR3 consists of 17 residues. Germline V gene data show CDR1 as SGHTA and CDR2 as FQGNSA. Losses at the gene ends were 4 bases for V and 4 bases for J; bases not matched to a gene: 10. CDR3 DNA sequence: TGTGCCAGCAGCTCCGGGGGGGGACTAGCGCTTTACAATGAGCAGTTCTTC. Its protein is CASSSGGGLALYNEQFF.

This clone has more than one count but fewer than ten. The CDR3 sequence is CSVVFAGGPYNEQFF. DNA for the CDR3: TGCAGCGTTGTCTTCGCGGGAGGCCCCTACAATGAGCAGTTCTTC. The chain recombines TRBV29-1 with TRBJ2-1; TRBD2 matches at 8 bases. V was pared by 4 bases and J by 2 bases, with 7 bases of the junction left unmatched. Germline loops: CDR1 SQVTM, CDR2 ANQGSEA. This CDR3 spans 15 amino acids.

The V and J genes are TRBV6-1 and TRBJ1-2, with D perhaps matching TRBD1 (5 bases). Trimming took off 6 bases at V and 7 bases at J, with 15 bases between the two ends. CDR1 is MNHNS, CDR2 SASEGT, per germline. This CDR3 contains 13 residues. In nucleotides, the CDR3 is TGTGCCAGCAGGGACAATCTAATAGGTGGCTACACCTTC. Its translation is CASRDNLIGGYTF.

This clone appeared a few times. The CDR3 DNA reads TGTGCCAGCAGCTTATCTGCTACAGGGAACACTGAAGCTTTCTTT. It yields the protein CASSLSATGNTEAFF. The chain recombines TRBV7-9 with TRBJ1-1, with D possibly TRBD1 on 5 matching bases. The CDR3 is 15 residues long. Germline assignment: CDR1 SEHNR and CDR2 FQNEAQ (reference sequence). V lost 2 bases and J lost 1, with 11 bases in between.

The gene calls are TRBV29-1 and TRBJ1-2; TRBD1 matches 8 bases. In germline, CDR1 is SQVTM, CDR2 ANQGSEA. The CDR3 has 13 residues. Trimming took 6 bases from V and 6 from J; bases not matched to a gene: 9. The CDR3 is CSVDRANRDGYTF. The CDR3 DNA is TGCAGCGTGGACAGGGCCAATCGTGATGGCTACACCTTC.

This chain joins TRBV4-1 and TRBJ2-3; 10 nucleotides line up with TRBD1. Trimming removed 6 bases from V and 4 bases from J; junction bases left unmatched: 1. Per the germline V gene, CDR1 is MGHRA and CDR2 is YSYEKL. The CDR3 is 13 residues long. CDR3 in amino acids: CASRGQGSDTQYF. In DNA, the CDR3 is TGCGCCAGCAGGGGACAGGGGTCAGATACGCAGTATTTT.

The J gene is TRBJ2-7, the V gene TRBV7-2; 7 nucleotides line up with TRBD1. From germline, CDR1 is SGHTA and CDR2 FQGNSA. The CDR3 sequence is 13 residues long. The J segment lost 6 bases and the V segment lost 5 bases, leaving 7 bases of the junction unmatched. The CDR3 DNA is TGTGCCAGCAGCCACGCGGACAGGACCGAGCAGTACTTC. This encodes CASSHADRTEQYF.

The chain uses TRBV27 and TRBJ2-1, with D possibly TRBD1 on 5 matching bases. Germline CDR1 and CDR2: MNHEY and SMNVEV (reference sequence). The CDR3 is 15 amino acids. V was clipped by 0 bases and J by 3 bases, with 9 bases between them. The CDR3 sequence: CASSLSGAGYNEQFF. CDR3 bases: TGTGCCAGCAGTTTATCAGGGGCTGGCTACAATGAGCAGTTCTTC.

The rearrangement links TRBV5-1 to TRBJ2-1; D remains unclear. Trimming removed 0 bases at V and 7 bases at J, with 8 bases between. The CDR3 totals 13 residues. CDR1 is SGHRS, CDR2 YFSETQ, per germline. The CDR3 DNA is TGCGCCAGCAGCTTGGATACTTTAAATGAGCAGTTCTTC. It specifies CASSLDTLNEQFF. The variable domain in full, with the rest retrieved from reference TRBV5-1 and TRBJ2-1, is KAGVTQTPRYLIKTRGQQVTLSCSPISGHRSVSWYQQTPGQGLQFLFEYFSETQRNKGNFPGRFSGRQFSNSRSEMNVSTLELGDSALYLCASSLDTLNEQFFGPGTRLTVL.

The chain has TRBV7-2 and TRBJ2-5; 9 nucleotides align to TRBD1. Matching the DNA end better, TRBJ2-7 makes the J call doubtful. CDR3 size: 17 residues. Germline values: CDR1 SGHTA, CDR2 FQGNSA. In DNA form, the CDR3 reads TGTGCCAGCAGCTTAGTCCCAGAACCGGGACAGGGCAACGAGCAGTACTTC. Its protein is CASSLVPEPGQGNEQYF.

This clone appeared a few times. V gene TRBV5-1 combines with J gene TRBJ2-3, with D possibly matching TRBD1 (5 bases). The CDR3 runs 14 residues. Germline CDR1 SGHRS, CDR2 YFSETQ. The V gene lost 0 bases and the J gene lost 6 bases, with 11 bases spanning the gap. The CDR3 protein is CASSLEQVWDTQYF. CDR3 sequence (DNA): TGCGCCAGCAGCTTGGAACAGGTCTGGGATACGCAGTATTTT.

The V call is TRBV7-8, the J call TRBJ1-1; D is perhaps TRBD1 (5 bases). Trimming cost V 5 bases and J 1 base, with 11 bases left between them. The CDR3 runs 14 residues. Germline values: CDR1 SGHVS, CDR2 FQNEAQ. CDR3 amino acids: CASSPETANTEAFF. The DNA of the CDR3 is TGTGCCAGCAGCCCTGAGACAGCGAACACTGAAGCTTTCTTT.

This clone was seen only a few times. CDR3 amino acids: CASSLEGGRSNEQFF. The CDR3 nucleotides are TGTGCCAGCAGCTTAGAAGGCGGGAGGAGTAATGAGCAGTTCTTC. The genes are TRBV11-2 and TRBJ2-1; 8 nucleotides align to TRBD2. With V trimmed by 0 bases and J by 7 bases, 5 bases remained unmatched. CDR3 length equals 15 residues. CDR1 is SGHAT and CDR2 is FQNNGV in the germline V gene.

Details on this clone: Compared with germline, one end of the junction differs, possibly owing to a read error. This chain links TRBV23-1 with TRBJ2-7; 7 positions match TRBD1. TRBV23-1 is labeled an ORF, and its function is uncertain. This CDR3 has 15 residues. The CDR3 bases are TGCGCCAGCAGCCAATGGACAGGCCCGACCTACGAGCAGTACTTC. It encodes CASSQWTGPTYEQYF.

The rearrangement links TRBV9 to TRBJ2-3; tentative D call: TRBD2 (5 bases). The CDR3 spans 17 residues. Germline CDR1 SGDLS, CDR2 YYNGEE. The germline V and J ends were trimmed by 0 bases and 2 bases, with 16 bases remaining between them. CDR3 nucleotide sequence: TGTGCCAGCAGCGTAGCTTCAGGACTTAAATTCACAGATACGCAGTATTTT. It specifies CASSVASGLKFTDTQYF. The full variable domain, its missing parts supplied by reference TRBV9 and TRBJ2-3, is DSGVTQTPKHLITATGQRVTLRCSPRSGDLSVYWYQQSLDQGLQFLIQYYNGEERAKGNILERFSAQQFPDLHSELNLSSLELGDSALYFCASSVASGLKFTDTQYFGPGTRLTVL.

This chain links TRBV19 with TRBJ2-2, with TRBD2 matching 7 bases. J was trimmed by 5 bases and V by 3 bases; bases with no gene match: 3. This CDR3 comprises 14 residues. Germline V gives CDR1 LNHDA, CDR2 SQIVND (reference sequence). This chain's CDR3 is CASSIQAGTGELFF. In DNA, the CDR3 is TGTGCCAGTAGTATTCAAGCGGGGACCGGGGAGCTGTTTTTT.

The CDR3 nucleotides are TGTGCCAGCTCATCGAGGACAGCTCGATCCCCAGATGGCTACACCTTC. Translation: CASSSRTARSPDGYTF. The rearrangement links TRBV18 to TRBJ1-2; tentative D call: TRBD1 (6 bases). The CDR3 consists of 16 residues. The germline V gene has CDR1 KGHSH and CDR2 LQKENI. Between the trimmed V and J ends, which lost 5 bases and 6 bases, there was a span of 22 bases.

The chain links TRBV7-2 to TRBJ2-3, with 7 positions matching TRBD2. V lost 8 bases and J lost 1; bases outside the gene matches: 9. The germline gives CDR1 SGHTA, CDR2 FQGNSA. CDR3 length: 15 residues. CDR3 region: CASLGPAGGTDTQYF. The DNA of the CDR3 is TGTGCCAGCCTCGGGCCGGCGGGAGGCACAGATACGCAGTATTTT.

This chain joins TRBV7-2 and TRBJ2-7; D remains ambiguous. The V end lost 5 bases, the J end lost 4 bases, and 18 bases lay between the germline ends. CDR3 length: 15 residues. Germline CDR1 reads SGHTA; CDR2 reads FQGNSA. The CDR3: CASSPTRGPRYEQYF. CDR3 DNA: TGTGCCAGCAGCCCCACGAGAGGCCCTAGGTACGAGCAGTACTTC. The variable domain in full, with the rest retrieved from reference TRBV7-2 and TRBJ2-7, is GAGVSQSPSNKVTEKGKDVELRCDPISGHTALYWYRQSLGQGLEFLIYFQGNSAPDKSGLPSDRFSAERTGGSVSTLTIQRTQQEDSAVYLCASSPTRGPRYEQYFGPGTRLTVT.